This T cell receptor beta chain was recorded in a study of blood T cells in healthy people across ages. Whole-study context: About one barcoded beta molecule per two T cells came from capture by template switching.

This clonotype was counted ten times or more. Its antigen remains unidentified. Whole-study results and caveats: Higher diversity, along with more naive CD4+ cells, distinguished long-lived donors from aged donors. Significant beta diversity loss was already apparent by age about 42, declining roughly linearly.

Together with a sample-barcoded 5' primer, a J-beta primer mix was included in a second PCR lasting roughly 6 to 12 cycles. Every cDNA molecule bore a tag from a template-switch adaptor containing 12 random nucleotides. TCRdb analysed the 5' RACE reads with MiXCR anew, one entry per CDR3 protein. The sample includes some 640,000 distinct CDR3 sequences, 25% to 30% seen only once; the top ten take about a sixth. This CDR3 has 14 amino acids. J was trimmed by 6 bases and V by 2 bases; bases with no gene match: 6. The V gene's germline CDR1 is MNHEY and CDR2 SVGAGI. This chain joins TRBV6-5 and TRBJ1-1, with 7 bases identical to TRBD1. Sequenced input: blood. The source of this sequence is an elderly woman in good health. Here the CDR3 reads CASSYLGQAAEAFF. CDR3 nucleotides: TGTGCCAGCAGTTACCTCGGACAGGCTGCTGAAGCTTTCTTT.